This is a list of T cell receptor beta chains from one sample in a study of cytomegalovirus exposure and HLA in healthy donors. The method was immunoSEQ multiplex PCR; TCRdb's version includes in-frame clones alone and lacks a portion of them. This sample yields 150,000 or so clones, of which roughly 79% are seen a single time; around 1.5% belongs to the top ten. The sample consisted of PBMCs. Receptors were obtained from a man aged 35-49 years in good health and CMV-seronegative. Both conserved end residues are part of each CDR3. The D gene is left open where the match is weak. Some rows have no size entry. The others give once, few or many, or a class for an expanded clone.

V	size	D	J	DNA	CDR3
TRBV28	NA	NA	TRBJ1-1	TGTGCCAAGGAAATACCGGACAAGATGAACACTGAAGCTTTCTTT	CAKEIPDKMNTEAFF
TRBV4-1	NA	NA	TRBJ1-4	TGCGCCAGCAGCCAAGAAAGCATAAACGCTAATGAAAAACTGTTTTTT	CASSQESINANEKLFF
TRBV11-1	once	NA	TRBJ2-7	TGTGCCAGCAGCCAGGGGCTAAACGCCTACGAGCAGTACTTC	CASSQGLNAYEQYF
TRBV4-1	once	NA	TRBJ1-6	TGCGCCAGCAGCCAAATGGGGGGAAATTCACCCCTCCACTTT	CASSQMGGNSPLHF
TRBV9	NA	TRBD1	TRBJ2-2	TGTGCCAGCAGCGTAGGGGGACAGATCCTAGGGGGGGAGCTGTTTTTT	CASSVGGQILGGELFF
TRBV2	NA	NA	TRBJ1-5	TGTGCCAGCAGTGAGGCCCCGACAGACAATCAGCCCCAGCATTTT	CASSEAPTDNQPQHF
TRBV5-5	NA	NA	TRBJ2-7	TGTGCCAGCAGGAAGAACAGGGATTACTACGAGCAGTACTTC	CASRKNRDYYEQYF
TRBV5-4	NA	TRBD1	TRBJ2-5	TGTGCCAGCAACCAGGGACAGGGGAAAGGAGAGACCCAGTACTTC	CASNQGQGKGETQYF
TRBV19	NA	NA	TRBJ1-1	TGTGCCAGTAGTATCAACAGTCCAGACACTGAAGCTTTCTTT	CASSINSPDTEAFF
TRBV7-6	once	TRBD1	TRBJ1-1	TGTGCCAGCAGCTTAGCCGGGACAGGGGGCACTGAAGCTTTCTTT	CASSLAGTGGTEAFF
TRBV30	once	TRBD2	TRBJ2-3	TGTGCCGGACTAGCGGGGCCCACAGATACGCAGTATTTT	CAGLAGPTDTQYF
TRBV6-5	NA	TRBD1	TRBJ2-2	TGTGCCAGCAACCGACAGGGGGCAAGGGGCGGGGAGCTGTTTTTT	CASNRQGARGGELFF
TRBV6-1	few	TRBD1	TRBJ1-1	TGTGCCAGCAGTGGACAGGGTTTTACTGAAGCTTTCTTT	CASSGQGFTEAFF
TRBV18	NA	TRBD1	TRBJ2-6	TGTGCCAGCTCACCACCGGGACAGAACTCTGGGGCCAACGTCCTGACTTTC	CASSPPGQNSGANVLTF
TRBV12-5	few	TRBD2	TRBJ2-1	TGTGCTAGTGGTTTGGTAGCCCAGCGGGAGGCATACAATGAGCAGTTCTTC	CASGLVAQREAYNEQFF
TRBV9	NA	TRBD1	TRBJ2-5	TGTGCCAGCAGCGTGACCGGACAGGGGGATCGTGAGACCCAGTACTTC	CASSVTGQGDRETQYF
TRBV28	NA	TRBD2	TRBJ2-1	TGTGCCAGCAGTTTCCTCGGGACTAGCGGGAAAAATGAGCAGTTCTTC	CASSFLGTSGKNEQFF
TRBV5-1	NA	TRBD1	TRBJ2-3	TGCGCCAGCAGCGCACGGGACAGGGGATTGGGAGATACGCAGTATTTT	CASSARDRGLGDTQYF
TRBV10-3	NA	NA	TRBJ2-1	TGTGCCATCAGTGAGTCCGTAGGGTTCGGGGTCCACAATGAGCAGTTCTTC	CAISESVGFGVHNEQFF
TRBV2	NA	NA	TRBJ2-6	TGTGCCAGCATCGGAGACTCTGGGGCCAACGGCCTGACTTTC	CASIGDSGANGLTF
TRBV9	NA	NA	TRBJ2-7	TGTGCCAGCAGCGTTAAAGGGGACACCCTCTACGAGCAGTACTTC	CASSVKGDTLYEQYF
TRBV9	NA	NA	TRBJ1-4	TGTGCCAGCAGCGCCGTTGACAGGACTAATGAAAAACTGTTTTTT	CASSAVDRTNEKLFF
TRBV13	NA	NA	TRBJ2-1	TGTGCCAGCAGCCCCCGGGAGCCCTACAATGAGCAGTTCTTC	CASSPREPYNEQFF
TRBV19	NA	NA	TRBJ1-5	TGTGCCAGTAGTAAAGAAGAAAACTTTCAGCCCCAGCATTTT	CASSKEENFQPQHF
TRBV4-1	once	TRBD1	TRBJ1-2	TGCGCCACCAACCCCGACAGGGCGACTAACTATGGCTACACCTTC	CATNPDRATNYGYTF
TRBV5-1	NA	TRBD1	TRBJ2-1	TGCGCCAGCCGCCTGAGGGACAGGGGAGAAAATCGGCAGTTCTTC	CASRLRDRGENRQFF
TRBV6-5	few	NA	TRBJ2-5	TGTGCCAGCAGTAAGAGAGAGACCCAGTACTTC	CASSKRETQYF
TRBV13	few	NA	TRBJ2-2	TGTGCCAGCAGCTTGGCAGACTCCGGGGAGCTGTTTTTT	CASSLADSGELFF
TRBV5-1	NA	TRBD2	TRBJ2-1	TGCGCCAGCAGCTTGGCCAATCTAGCGGGGCTACCGAGCTCCTACAATGAGCAGTTCTTC	CASSLANLAGLPSSYNEQFF
TRBV6-6	NA	TRBD1	TRBJ2-3	TGTGCCAGCAGTTACCAGGGGGCTAGCACAGATACGCAGTATTTT	CASSYQGASTDTQYF
TRBV6-6	NA	NA	TRBJ1-1	TGTGCCAGCAGTTACGAGGGTTGGGACACTGAAGCTTTCTTT	CASSYEGWDTEAFF
TRBV2	NA	TRBD1	TRBJ1-5	TGTGCCAGCAGTGTACGGACAGGGAACAATCAGCCCCAGCATTTT	CASSVRTGNNQPQHF